The 26 T cell receptor beta chains below were found in one sample sequenced in a study of beta chain features in type 1 diabetes. All of the isolated RNA was reverse transcribed, so expressed TCRB transcripts were sequenced. Produced via immunoSEQ multiplex PCR; TCRdb's table is partial and in-frame only. The sample records around 250,000 clones, around a quarter being singletons. What was sequenced was central memory CD4+ T cells from blood. Source of these receptors: a man aged 30 to 45 in good health.

V usage is TRBV5-6 and J usage is TRBJ2-7, with TRBD2 identical over 7 bases. This CDR3 contains 13 residues. The V and J ends lost 4 bases and 4 bases, in that order; junction bases with no gene match: 5. Germline CDR1 SGHDT, CDR2 YYEEEE. The CDR3 sequence is CASSIRDYYEQYF. DNA of the CDR3: TGTGCCAGCAGCATACGGGACTATTACGAGCAGTACTTC. Full variable domain (outside the CDR3, taken from reference TRBV5-6 and TRBJ2-7): DAGVTQSPTHLIKTRGQQVTLRCSPKSGHDTVSWYQQALGQGPQFIFQYYEEEERQRGNFPDRFSGHQFPNYSSELNVNALLLGDSALYLCASSIRDYYEQYFGPGTRLTVT.

J is TRBJ2-3 and V is TRBV30; D is uncertain. The CDR3 loop spans 12 amino acids. The germline V gene has CDR1 GTSNPN and CDR2 SVGIG (reference sequence). The V gene lost 4 bases and the J gene lost 2 bases, with 7 bases spanning the gap. The chain's CDR3 is CAWNPTTDTQYF. CDR3 DNA sequence: TGTGCCTGGAATCCTACCACAGATACGCAGTATTTT. The variable domain in full, completed from reference TRBV30 and TRBJ2-3, reads SQTIHQWPATLVQPVGSPLSLECTVEGTSNPNLYWYRQAAGRGLQLLFYSVGIGQISSEVPQNLSASRPQDRQFILSSKKLLLSDSGFYLCAWNPTTDTQYFGPGTRLTVL.

The chain carries TRBV6-5 and TRBJ2-5; the D gene could be TRBD1 or TRBD2 (5 bases each). V was trimmed by 10 bases and J by 5 bases, leaving 17 bases between them. Germline V CDR1 and CDR2: MNHEY, SVGAGI. There are 13 residues in the CDR3. CDR3 coding DNA: TGTGCCACATCCGGGACCCTCCAGGAGACCCAGTACTTC. Protein product: CATSGTLQETQYF.

This clone was picked up a small number of times. The same CDR3 can be traced to other DNA sequences in this sample. The V call is TRBV10-3, the J call TRBJ2-3; D unclear. V was trimmed by 2 bases and J by 0 bases, leaving 0 bases between them. The CDR3 runs 12 residues. Per the germline V gene, CDR1 is ENHRY and CDR2 is SYGVKD. For the CDR3, the DNA is TGTGCCATCAGTGAGAGCACAGATACGCAGTATTTT. Translating it yields CAISESTDTQYF.

This clone was seen only a few times. The chain combines TRBV28 with TRBJ2-4; no definite D call. The CDR3 loop spans 14 amino acids. Germline V CDR1 and CDR2: MDHEN, SYDVKM. V lost 5 bases and J 8 bases, leaving 16 bases between the germline ends. As DNA, the CDR3 is TGTGCCAGCAGTGGGGTTGATTTTGGGGACATTCAGTACTTC. This sequence encodes CASSGVDFGDIQYF.

This chain connects TRBV4-2 to TRBJ2-3; a possible D gene is TRBD2 (6 bases). Per the germline V gene, CDR1 is LGHNA and CDR2 is YNFKEQ. V was trimmed by 4 bases and J by 3 bases, leaving 11 bases between them. This CDR3 is 14 amino acids long. The CDR3 nucleotides read TGTGCCAGCAGCCCCGAGGCGGGGACAGATACGCAGTATTTT. It translates to CASSPEAGTDTQYF.

This clone was counted only a few times. The chain is built from TRBV5-1 and TRBJ2-1, with TRBD1 matching over 9 bases. In germline, CDR1 is SGHRS, CDR2 YFSETQ. The junction had 5 bases not matched to a gene; V was cut back by 2 bases and J by 5 bases. CDR3 length: 15 amino acids. CDR3 nucleotides: TGCGCCAGCAGCTTATTGGGACAGGGCAACAATGAGCAGTTCTTC. Protein product: CASSLLGQGNNEQFF. Supplemented by reference TRBV5-1 and TRBJ2-1, the full variable domain reads KAGVTQTPRYLIKTRGQQVTLSCSPISGHRSVSWYQQTPGQGLQFLFEYFSETQRNKGNFPGRFSGRQFSNSRSEMNVSTLELGDSALYLCASSLLGQGNNEQFFGPGTRLTVL.

This clone was found a few times. The chain uses TRBV7-2 and TRBJ2-7; a weak D match, TRBD2 (5 bases). CDR1 and CDR2 from the germline V gene are SGHTA and FQGNSA. This CDR3 is built from 16 residues. Trimming cost V 5 bases and J 3 bases, with 20 bases left between them. The CDR3 loop is CASSPVGSQSGYEQYF. The CDR3 DNA reads TGTGCCAGCAGCCCAGTAGGGAGCCAGAGTGGCTACGAGCAGTACTTC.

The rearrangement links TRBV10-3 to TRBJ2-1, with a weak D call TRBD1 (6 bases). The CDR3 covers 15 residues. The germline V and J ends were trimmed by 2 bases and 3 bases, with 11 bases remaining between them. Germline V CDR1 and CDR2: ENHRY, SYGVKD. The CDR3 DNA follows: TGTGCCATCAGTGAGATTGGGACACTCTACAATGAGCAGTTCTTC. Its translation: CAISEIGTLYNEQFF.

The chain employs TRBV30 and TRBJ2-3; 8 bases map to TRBD2. Unmatched junction bases numbered 8, after V lost 2 bases and J lost 1 base. This CDR3 has 16 residues. Germline lookup yields CDR1 GTSNPN and CDR2 SVGIG (reference sequence). The CDR3 DNA reads TGTGCCTGGAGTAGTAAAGGTAGCGGGGGCACAGATACGCAGTATTTT. This encodes CAWSSKGSGGTDTQYF.

This sequence joins TRBV5-1 and TRBJ1-2, with a possible D match to TRBD1 (5 bases). Per germline, CDR1 SGHRS and CDR2 YFSETQ. Trimming pared 7 bases from V and 8 bases from J, leaving 24 bases between. The length of the CDR3 is 15 residues. The CDR3 coding sequence is TGCGCCAGCCGCCCTTCTTCGGGGGTCGAATGGGGCTACACCTTC. Translating gives CASRPSSGVEWGYTF.

V is TRBV9 and J is TRBJ2-5, with a tentative D call TRBD2 (6 bases). Trimming removed 4 bases at V and 3 bases at J, with 16 bases between. The CDR3 spans 15 residues. The V gene's germline CDR1 is SGDLS and CDR2 YYNGEE. The CDR3 region is CASSYDRDFKETQYF. CDR3 DNA: TGTGCCAGCAGCTACGACCGGGACTTCAAAGAGACCCAGTACTTC.

The sample holds a few counts of this clone. This chain links TRBV7-2 with TRBJ2-5, with D unclear. V lost 4 bases, J lost 5 bases, and 8 bases lay in between. CDR1 SGHTA and CDR2 FQGNSA come from the germline V gene. The CDR3 sequence is 12 residues long. The CDR3, as DNA: TGTGCCAGCAGCTCGAGGCCGGAGACCCAGTACTTC. This translates into CASSSRPETQYF.

J is TRBJ2-2 and V is TRBV2, with a possible D match to TRBD1 (5 bases). The ends were cut back, 3 bases at V and 5 bases at J, with 10 bases in the middle. Germline values: CDR1 SNHLY, CDR2 FYNNEI. The CDR3 runs 14 residues. The CDR3 DNA reads as TGTGCCAGCAGTGACAGGGTGGGAACCGGGGAGCTGTTTTTT. Amino acids: CASSDRVGTGELFF.

This clone has a handful of counts. The chain uses TRBV29-1 and TRBJ2-1; 9 bases are a match to TRBD2. Germline V lookup: CDR1 SQVTM, CDR2 ANQGSEA. The length of the CDR3 is 14 residues. Trimming at V came to 6 bases and at J to 2 bases, leaving 5 bases not matched to a gene. In DNA, the CDR3 is TGCAGCGTGAGGACTAGCGTAACCTACAATGAGCAGTTCTTC. Translated, it gives CSVRTSVTYNEQFF.

The V gene is TRBV7-8, the J gene TRBJ2-7; D gene uncertain. Trimming cost V 4 bases and J 1 base, with 14 bases left between them. The CDR3 has 15 amino acids. Germline CDR1 reads SGHVS; CDR2 reads FQNEAQ. CDR3 bases: TGTGCCAGCAGCTCTAGGGATCTCGGATCCTACGAGCAGTACTTC. It encodes CASSSRDLGSYEQYF.

Concerning this clone itself: A read error may be the cause here, since a much bigger clone is one base away. This chain connects TRBV29-1 to TRBJ1-5; possibly TRBD1 for D (6 bases). Trimming stripped 6 bases from V and 2 bases from J, with 14 bases between. The CDR3 loop spans 14 amino acids. CDR1 and CDR2 (germline): SQVTM, ANQGSEA. This chain's CDR3 is CSVAQGLGNQPQHF. The CDR3 DNA sequence: TGCAGCGTGGCTCAGGGGTTGGGCAATCAGCCCCAGCATTTT.

V is TRBV5-6 and J is TRBJ1-1, with unresolved D. The CDR3 spans 13 residues. Between the trimmed V and J ends, which lost 1 base and 2 bases, there was a span of 6 bases. The V gene's germline CDR1 is SGHDT and CDR2 YYEEEE. CDR3 bases: TGTGCCAGCAGCTTGCCAGTAAACACTGAAGCTTTCTTT. This sequence encodes CASSLPVNTEAFF.

This chain links TRBV30 with TRBJ1-2; 8 positions match TRBD1. CDR1 is GTSNPN, CDR2 SVGIG, per germline (reference sequence). The CDR3 covers 15 residues. With 5 bases clipped from V and 6 bases from J, the junction kept 14 bases outside the gene matches. The CDR3 here is CAWETQGVSSNGYTF. CDR3 sequence (DNA): TGTGCCTGGGAAACACAGGGGGTAAGCAGTAATGGCTACACCTTC. The full variable domain, rest sourced from reference TRBV30 and TRBJ1-2, is SQTIHQWPATLVQPVGSPLSLECTVEGTSNPNLYWYRQAAGRGLQLLFYSVGIGQISSEVPQNLSASRPQDRQFILSSKKLLLSDSGFYLCAWETQGVSSNGYTFGSGTRLTVV.

The CDR3 DNA sequence: TGTGCCAGCAGCTTACTTAGACAGGCTGACACTGAAGCTTTCTTT. Translated: CASSLLRQADTEAFF. The genes are TRBV7-2 and TRBJ1-1; TRBD1 is a possible D gene (6 bases). The CDR3 totals 15 residues. V lost 2 bases and J lost 3, with 13 bases in between. Germline loops: CDR1 SGHTA, CDR2 FQGNSA.

This clone was counted a few times. Within the sample, other DNA sequences also encode this same CDR3. V gene TRBV30 combines with J gene TRBJ2-3, with D possibly matching TRBD1 (6 bases). This CDR3 has 17 amino acids. V lost 3 bases, J lost 1 base, and 20 bases lay in between. Germline CDR1 reads GTSNPN; CDR2 reads SVGIG (reference sequence). The CDR3 spells CAWSPLGRGFGTDTQYF. The CDR3, as DNA: TGTGCCTGGAGCCCACTAGGCAGGGGTTTTGGCACAGATACGCAGTATTTT.

This chain joins TRBV11-2 and TRBJ2-1; a possible D gene is TRBD2 (5 bases). The CDR3 sequence is 11 residues long. V lost 3 bases and J 12 bases, leaving 9 bases between the germline ends. Per germline, CDR1 SGHAT and CDR2 FQNNGV. CDR3 residues: CASSLDSAQFF. DNA for the CDR3: TGTGCCAGCAGCTTGGACTCGGCGCAGTTCTTC.

This clone was recorded a few times. J is TRBJ2-7 and V is TRBV5-1, with 11 positions matching TRBD2. Unmatched junction bases numbered 9, after V lost 3 bases and J lost 4 bases. The length of the CDR3 is 16 residues. The germline gives CDR1 SGHRS, CDR2 YFSETQ. CDR3 in amino acids: CASSSSGLAEAYEQYF. The CDR3, as DNA: TGCGCCAGCAGCTCCTCGGGACTAGCGGAGGCTTACGAGCAGTACTTC.

This clone was observed a handful of times. The J gene is TRBJ2-2, the V gene TRBV29-1; 9 bases match TRBD1. From germline, CDR1 is SQVTM and CDR2 ANQGSEA. The CDR3 consists of 13 residues. Losses at the gene ends were 7 bases for V and 6 bases for J; bases not matched to a gene: 6. The CDR3 nucleotides are TGCAGCGCCGCCGGGACAGGGTCCGGGGAGCTGTTTTTT. This gives the protein CSAAGTGSGELFF.

This clone came up many times. The sample holds other DNA sequences that translate to the same CDR3. The rearrangement uses TRBV11-2 and TRBJ2-1; 14 bases map to TRBD2. The CDR3 contains 15 residues. The germline V gene encodes CDR1 SGHAT and CDR2 FQNNGV. V was clipped by 0 bases and J by 9 bases; unmatched bases: 1. CDR3 protein: CASSLDGLAGGEQFF. In DNA, the CDR3 is TGTGCCAGCAGCTTAGATGGACTAGCGGGGGGTGAGCAGTTCTTC.

This clone has a handful of counts. The V call is TRBV30, the J call TRBJ1-6; no reliable D call. Per germline, CDR1 GTSNPN and CDR2 SVGIG (reference sequence). The V end was cut by 0 bases, the J end by 9 bases, with 3 bases between. This CDR3 has 11 amino acids. The CDR3: CAWSVGSPLHF. CDR3 DNA: TGTGCCTGGAGTGTCGGTTCACCCCTCCACTTT. The variable domain in full, completed from reference TRBV30 and TRBJ1-6, reads SQTIHQWPATLVQPVGSPLSLECTVEGTSNPNLYWYRQAAGRGLQLLFYSVGIGQISSEVPQNLSASRPQDRQFILSSKKLLLSDSGFYLCAWSVGSPLHFGNGTRLTVT.